This entry is about one TCR beta chain. This clonotype has a count of ten or more. The antigen this receptor binds is unknown. No quality values exist for individual bases; no much larger clone is one base distant. The intended sense of this specimen's time point label: newly diagnosed GD, antithyroid drugs for less than 3 months. For both TCR sequencing and RNA sequencing, RNA was extracted from PBMCs in TRIzol. The diagnosis of Graves' disease was made according to American Thyroid Association guidelines. Patients for the study were recruited at an endocrinology department in Xi'an, China. Each patient gave approximately 9 milliliters of peripheral blood, collected in an EDTA anticoagulant tube. Ficoll Paque Plus density gradient separation was used to isolate PBMCs, and no further T cell sorting was done. An Agilent 2100 Bioanalyzer and agarose gel were used to check RNA quality, and a NanoDrop 2000 was used to measure RNA concentration.

The V end loses 2 bases and the J end loses 6 bases, and a stretch of 12 bases separates them. From the cysteine through the phenylalanine, the CDR3 covers 13 amino acids. Of all the DNA, just the CDR3 is kept, 39 bases in frame from base 1. The CDR1 and CDR2 encoded by the germline V gene are SGHRS and YFSETQ. The entry originates in a study of regulatory T cells in long-lasting Graves disease (dated by TCRdb to the early 2020s). Background on the whole study: Newly diagnosed Graves' disease patients had taken antithyroid drugs for less than 3 months. The study took place in China and was registered as a clinical trial. A total of about 33 samples underwent TCR sequencing, from 13 patients with persistent Graves' disease and 20 patients with newly diagnosed Graves' disease. Peripheral blood TCR sequencing and RNA sequencing compared persistent Graves' disease patients with newly diagnosed Graves' disease patients. Results and caveats for the whole study, not just this receptor: Compared with newly diagnosed patients, patients with persistent Graves' disease had lower TCR Shannon entropy and fewer highly expanded clones, which suggests clonal expansion. The authors acknowledged the small sample size as a limitation that may reduce accuracy. Persistent disease showed preferential use of TRBV28, TRBJ1-2 and TRBJ2-5, whereas newly diagnosed disease favored TRBV20-1 and TRBJ2-1. Patients with persistent disease shared more public clonotypes (about 2,700) than newly diagnosed patients did (around 1,000). Only peripheral blood was studied, because thyroid tissue, the primary lesion, was inaccessible. Sequencing and analysis were restricted to the TCR beta chain.

Libraries were made using multiplex PCR. Sequencer: Illumina HiSeq 4000. CDR3 regions were amplified by Arm-PCR with iRepertoire HTBI primers to construct TCR beta libraries. Before sequencing, the PCR products went through gel purification. Regarding the original processing steps: A total of roughly 65 TRBV and 14 TRBJ segments were identified across samples and were used for gene usage analysis of CDR3 amino acid clonotypes. COPE and FqMerger were used to merge the filtered high-quality paired reads into contigs. BLAST was used to align contigs to IMGT TRBV, TRBD and TRBJ reference genes, and CDR3 was defined according to IMGT. Clonotypes above 0.1% frequency were classified as highly expanded clones. Repertoire diversity was measured by Shannon entropy, and V-J evenness by the Gini coefficient. Public clonotypes were defined as clonotypes shared by more than one individual. Through fastp at Q25 and MiXCR, TCRdb rebuilt clones from the public reads, retaining in-frame beta chains. Each CDR3 protein gets just one entry, which takes the most common genes and DNA from the rows behind it. These V and J calls are TCRdb output, not the study's own analysis. Here the sample has a few hundred thousand distinct CDR3 sequences; around 20% occur a single time. Clones ranked in the top ten supply 14% of the sample.

The sequencing here drew on peripheral blood mononuclear cells (PBMCs), taken at new diagnosis, from a patient treated with antithyroid drugs. The rearranged chain carries TRBV5-1 and TRBJ2-7, and perhaps TRBD1 as D gene, on 6 matching bases. The receptor's source is a female donor with Graves disease. The CDR3 region: CASSLNWGLEQYF. The DNA sequence is as follows: TGCGCCAGCAGCTTAAACTGGGGGCTCGAGCAGTACTTC.